This T cell receptor (beta chain) was obtained from a study of T cells in Graves' hyperthyroidism and ophthalmopathy. From RNA transcripts, TCR beta CDR3 regions were amplified. During a first-round RT-PCR of the TCR CDR3, the HTBI primer set was used. TCRdb re-called the multiplex PCR reads through MiXCR, storing one row per CDR3 protein. The sample has fewer than 850,000 distinct CDR3 sequences, roughly 17% seen once. In its sample, this clonotype was seen many times. Germline CDR1 reads MDHEN; CDR2 reads SYDVKM. CDR3 length equals 17 residues. Germline trimming cut 4 bases from V and 6 bases from J; bases unmatched to any gene: 9.

The sequencing input was blood. The chain joins TRBV28 to TRBJ2-1; 13 bases are a match to TRBD2. The clonotype comes from a man aged 50 or older with Graves' hyperthyroidism. CDR3 sequence reads: CASSSTGGLAGINEQFF. In DNA, the CDR3 is TGTGCCAGCAGTTCAACAGGGGGACTAGCGGGAATCAATGAGCAGTTCTTC.